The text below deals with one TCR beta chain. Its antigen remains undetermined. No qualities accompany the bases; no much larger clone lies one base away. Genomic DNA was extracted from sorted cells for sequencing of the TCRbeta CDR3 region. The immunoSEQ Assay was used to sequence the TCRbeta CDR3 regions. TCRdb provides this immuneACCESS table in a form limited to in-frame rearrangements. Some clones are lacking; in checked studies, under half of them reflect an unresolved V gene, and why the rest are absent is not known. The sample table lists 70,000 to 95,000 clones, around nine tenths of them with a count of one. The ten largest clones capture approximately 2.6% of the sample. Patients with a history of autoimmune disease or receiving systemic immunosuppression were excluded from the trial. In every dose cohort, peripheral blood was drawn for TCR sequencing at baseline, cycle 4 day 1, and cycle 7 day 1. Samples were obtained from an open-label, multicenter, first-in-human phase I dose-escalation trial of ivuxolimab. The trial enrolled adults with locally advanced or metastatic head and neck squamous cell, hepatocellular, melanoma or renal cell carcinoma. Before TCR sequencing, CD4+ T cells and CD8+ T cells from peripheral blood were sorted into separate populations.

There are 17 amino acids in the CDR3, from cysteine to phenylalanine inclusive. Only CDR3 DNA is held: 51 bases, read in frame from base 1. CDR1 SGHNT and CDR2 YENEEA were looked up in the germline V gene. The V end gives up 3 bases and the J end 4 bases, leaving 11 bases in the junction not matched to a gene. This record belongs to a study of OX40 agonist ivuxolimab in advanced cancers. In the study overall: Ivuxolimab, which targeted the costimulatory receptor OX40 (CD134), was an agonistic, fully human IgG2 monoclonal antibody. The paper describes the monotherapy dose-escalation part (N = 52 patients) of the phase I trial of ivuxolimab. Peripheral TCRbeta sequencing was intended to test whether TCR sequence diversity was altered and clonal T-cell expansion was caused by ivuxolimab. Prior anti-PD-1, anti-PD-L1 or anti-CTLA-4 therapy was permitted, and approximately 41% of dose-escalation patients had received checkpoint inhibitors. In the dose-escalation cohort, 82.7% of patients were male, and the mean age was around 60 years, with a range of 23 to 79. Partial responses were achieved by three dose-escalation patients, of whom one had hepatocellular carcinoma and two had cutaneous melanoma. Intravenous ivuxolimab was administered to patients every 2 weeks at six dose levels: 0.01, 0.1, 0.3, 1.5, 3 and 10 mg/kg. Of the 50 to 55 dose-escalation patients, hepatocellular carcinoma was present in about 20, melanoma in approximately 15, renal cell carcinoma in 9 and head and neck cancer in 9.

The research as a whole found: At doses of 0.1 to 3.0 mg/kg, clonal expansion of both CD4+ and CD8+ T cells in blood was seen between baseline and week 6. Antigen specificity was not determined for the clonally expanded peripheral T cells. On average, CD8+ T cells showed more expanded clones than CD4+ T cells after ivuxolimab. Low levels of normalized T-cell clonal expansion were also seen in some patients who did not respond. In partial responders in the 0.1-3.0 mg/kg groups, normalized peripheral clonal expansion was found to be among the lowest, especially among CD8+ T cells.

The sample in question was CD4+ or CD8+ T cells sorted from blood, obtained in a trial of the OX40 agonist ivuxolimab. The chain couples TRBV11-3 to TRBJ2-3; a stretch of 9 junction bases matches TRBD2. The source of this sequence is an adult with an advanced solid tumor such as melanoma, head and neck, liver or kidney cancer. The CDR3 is CASSLMGFSGGADTQYF. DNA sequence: TGTGCCAGCAGCTTGATGGGGTTTAGCGGGGGCGCAGATACGCAGTATTTT.